This T cell receptor (beta chain) is from a study of blood T cell repertoires in COVID-19. Study background: The United States, Italy and Spain provided the acute and convalescent COVID-19 samples.

Authors' analysis steps: Estimation of nucleated cell counts was performed using reference gene primer amplification. Method: immunoSEQ multiplex PCR; TCRdb's copy keeps in-frame clones and lacks some. The V and J calls and the clone size are those of that table, but D and trimming were determined from the DNA. The table has 25,000 or so clones, 86% seen once; the top ten hold roughly a sixth. The receptor's source is a human donor with acute or convalescent COVID-19. The donor label of this sample is uncertain. Sequenced input: peripheral blood.

CDR3 DNA: TGTGCCAGCAGCGCGGACAGCTCTGGAAACACCATATATTTT. It yields the protein CASSADSSGNTIYF. The chain carries TRBV9 and TRBJ1-3; weak D call: TRBD1 (6 bases). From germline, CDR1 is SGDLS and CDR2 YYNGEE. CDR3 length equals 14 residues. V was clipped by 3 bases and J by 0 bases, with 7 bases between them.